These T cell receptor beta chains were read from a single sample in a study of control samples from healthy donors and cancer patients. Produced via immunoSEQ multiplex PCR; TCRdb's table is partial and in-frame only. The data show around 230,000 clones, with 85% to 95% seen just once and 1.5% held by the top ten. Source material: blood. The origin of the receptors is a man in his fifties in good health. The CDR3 runs from the conserved cysteine through the conserved F or W. The order of the fields is J gene, clone size, D gene, V gene, CDR3 DNA, CDR3 protein. The D gene is left open where the match is weak. Only some rows state a clone size, as once, few, many or a class for expanded clones.

>TRBJ1-6|once|NA|TRBV7-2
TGTGCCAGCAGGGAAACGGTAATTTCACCCCTCCACTTT
CASRETVISPLHF
>TRBJ1-1|NA|NA|TRBV4-1
TGCGCCAGCAGCCAATCGGAAAGACGGGCGAACACTGAAGCTTTCTTT
CASSQSERRANTEAFF
>TRBJ1-1|NA|NA|TRBV18
TGTGCCAGCTCACCCCAGAACACTGAAGCTTTCTTT
CASSPQNTEAFF
>TRBJ2-2|NA|TRBD2|TRBV5-6
TGTGCCAGCAGCTTCAGGGCTAGCGGCGTTTCGAACACCGGGGAGCTGTTTTTT
CASSFRASGVSNTGELFF
>TRBJ2-7|NA|NA|TRBV7-2
TGTGCCAGCAGCGAGGGCAGGGGCATTTCCTACGAGCAGTACTTC
CASSEGRGISYEQYF
>TRBJ1-2|NA|NA|TRBV18
TGTGCCAGCTCACCAGGGGCAGAGGCTAACTATGGCTACACCTTC
CASSPGAEANYGYTF
>TRBJ1-4|NA|NA|TRBV4-3
TGCGCCAGCAGCCTCCAAGAGGGTGCGACCGGTGAAAAACTGTTTTTT
CASSLQEGATGEKLFF
>TRBJ1-5|NA|NA|TRBV12-3/TRBV12-4
TGTGCCAGCCAGATACAGATTAATCAGCCCCAGCATTTT
CASQIQINQPQHF
>TRBJ1-5|NA|NA|TRBV7-2
TGTGCCAGCAGCCCAGGCGAGGGGCCCCAGCATTTT
CASSPGEGPQHF
>TRBJ2-1|once|NA|TRBV25-1
TGTGCCAGCACCAAACAGGGCGGAGTCGAGCAGTTCTTC
CASTKQGGVEQFF
>TRBJ2-5|NA|TRBD1|TRBV5-1
TGCGCCAGCAGCGGCGGACAGGAACAAGAGACCCAGTACTTC
CASSGGQEQETQYF
>TRBJ1-2|NA|NA|TRBV10-2
TGCGCCAGCAGTGAGACAGGGATCTATGGCTACACCTTC
CASSETGIYGYTF
>TRBJ1-2|NA|NA|TRBV21-1
TGTGCCAGCAGCAAAAAAGTGACAGGGAGAGAATATGGCTACACCTTC
CASSKKVTGREYGYTF
>TRBJ2-1|NA|NA|TRBV5-1
TGCGCCAGCAGCCCAAGGGGGGGTTCAATTAATGAGCAGTTCTTC
CASSPRGGSINEQFF
>TRBJ2-2|NA|NA|TRBV7-9
TGTGCCAGCACTCTAGGGGTCATCGTCGGGGAGCTGTTTTTT
CASTLGVIVGELFF
>TRBJ2-7|NA|NA|TRBV30
TGTGCCTGGAGTGTCCAGGGAGGCGAGCAGTACTTC
CAWSVQGGEQYF
>TRBJ2-3|NA|TRBD1|TRBV25-1
TGTGCCAGCAGTGAATTTCAGGGGGTCTACACAGATACGCAGTATTTT
CASSEFQGVYTDTQYF
>TRBJ2-1|NA|NA|TRBV15
TGTGCCACCAGCATAGCCCGTAGGGGCTACAATGAGCAGTTCTTC
CATSIARRGYNEQFF
>TRBJ1-6|once|TRBD1|TRBV6-5
TGTGCCAGCAAAACAGGGGATAATTCACCCCTCCACTTT
CASKTGDNSPLHF
>TRBJ1-1|NA|NA|TRBV3-1/TRBV3-2
TGTGCCAGCAGCTCCGGTTTTGGGGGCACTGAAGCTTTCTTT
CASSSGFGGTEAFF
>TRBJ2-7|NA|TRBD1|TRBV6-5
TGTGCCAGCAGGAACCGGGACAGGGTAAACGAGCAGTACTTC
CASRNRDRVNEQYF
>TRBJ2-7|NA|NA|TRBV28
TGTGCCAGTAAGAGTTACGAGCAGTACTTC
CASKSYEQYF
>TRBJ1-5|NA|NA|TRBV24-1
TGTGCCACCAGTGGCTCTTCGGCCGAAGGGATTAGCAATCAGCCCCAGCATTTT
CATSGSSAEGISNQPQHF
>TRBJ1-1|NA|NA|TRBV5-5
TGTGCCAGCAGCTTGGATGTCCGGCGGGACACTGAAGCTTTCTTT
CASSLDVRRDTEAFF
>TRBJ1-1|NA|TRBD1|TRBV7-2
TGTGCCAGCAGCTTCGGTACCGGGACAGGGGGCGCTTTCTTT
CASSFGTGTGGAFF
>TRBJ1-6|once|NA|TRBV5-5
TGTGCCAGCAGCTTTCTAAGGCAGGCTAATTCACCCCTCCACTTT
CASSFLRQANSPLHF
>TRBJ2-3|NA|NA|TRBV10-3
TGTGCCATCACCGGCACGGCGGATACGCAGTATTTT
CAITGTADTQYF
>TRBJ1-1|NA|NA|TRBV5-1
TGCGCCAGCAGCTTATGGGGGAACACTGAAGCTTTCTTT
CASSLWGNTEAFF
>TRBJ2-7|NA|NA|TRBV11-1
TGTGCCAGCAGCCTCCAAAGGGCCTCGGACGAGCAGTACTTC
CASSLQRASDEQYF
>TRBJ1-1|NA|NA|TRBV5-1
TGCGCCAGCAGCTTGAATCAGGGACAAACTGAAGCTTTCTTT
CASSLNQGQTEAFF
>TRBJ2-2|NA|NA|TRBV12-3/TRBV12-4
TGTGCCAGCTATCTTACCAACACCGGGGAGCTGTTTTTT
CASYLTNTGELFF
>TRBJ1-1|NA|NA|TRBV11-2
TGTGCCAGCAGCTTAGATAGGCAGTTTACTGAAGCTTTCTTT
CASSLDRQFTEAFF
>TRBJ1-1|NA|NA|TRBV7-2
TGTGCCAGCAGCCCGAGGTCGGGTTCCAGCACTGAAGCTTTCTTT
CASSPRSGSSTEAFF
>TRBJ1-1|NA|NA|TRBV27
TGTGCCAGCAGGGGTACAGGTCGTTTTGAAGCTTTCTTT
CASRGTGRFEAFF
>TRBJ2-7|once|NA|TRBV7-2
TGTGCCAGCAGCCCCCCGATTGGGGGACCGTTGTCCTACGAGCAGTACTTC
CASSPPIGGPLSYEQYF
>TRBJ2-3|NA|NA|TRBV7-2
TGTGCCAGCAGCGTTCGGGGCCGGACAGATACGCAGTATTTT
CASSVRGRTDTQYF
>TRBJ1-2|NA|NA|TRBV5-1
TGCGCCAGCAGCTTGGTTGGGGGAGGAGGCTACACCTTC
CASSLVGGGGYTF
>TRBJ1-2|NA|NA|TRBV5-4
TGTGCCAGCAGCTTGGTAGGGGGAGAGTATGGCTACACCTTC
CASSLVGGEYGYTF
>TRBJ1-5|NA|TRBD1|TRBV12-3/TRBV12-4
TGTGCCAGCAGCCGGGACAGGGACCAGCCCCAGCATTTT
CASSRDRDQPQHF
>TRBJ2-6|NA|NA|TRBV4-1
TGCGCCAGCAGCCAACTTCCCGGGACTCCCGACTCTGGGGCCAACGTCCTGACTTTC
CASSQLPGTPDSGANVLTF
>TRBJ1-1|NA|NA|TRBV19
TGTGCCAGTAGTATTTTCCCACCCCCAGGGCGCGCTGAAGCTTTCTTT
CASSIFPPPGRAEAFF
>TRBJ2-7|NA|TRBD1|TRBV7-2
TGTGCCAGCCCCCCAAGAGGGGGCTCCGCCGAGCAGTACTTC
CASPPRGGSAEQYF
>TRBJ1-1|NA|NA|TRBV3-1/TRBV3-2
TGTGCCAGCAGCCAAGTACAGGCAGCGACTGAAGCTTTCTTT
CASSQVQAATEAFF
>TRBJ2-1|NA|TRBD1|TRBV4-2
TGTGCCAGCAGCCCCTCGGACAGGGCCAATGAGCAGTTCTTC
CASSPSDRANEQFF
>TRBJ1-5|NA|TRBD1|TRBV6-5
TGTGCCAGCAGTTACGGACAGGGCAGCAATCAGCCCCAGCATTTT
CASSYGQGSNQPQHF